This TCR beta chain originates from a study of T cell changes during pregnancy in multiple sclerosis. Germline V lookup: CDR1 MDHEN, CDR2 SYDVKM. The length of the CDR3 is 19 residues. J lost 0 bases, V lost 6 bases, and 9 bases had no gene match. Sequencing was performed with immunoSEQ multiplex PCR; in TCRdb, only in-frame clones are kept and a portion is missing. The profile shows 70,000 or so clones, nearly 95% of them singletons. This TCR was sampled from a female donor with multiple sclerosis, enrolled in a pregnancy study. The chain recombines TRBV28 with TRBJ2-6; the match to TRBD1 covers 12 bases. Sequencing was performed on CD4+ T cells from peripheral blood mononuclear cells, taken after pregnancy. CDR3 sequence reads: CASSTGTGGPPSGANVLTF. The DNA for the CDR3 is TGTGCCAGCAGCACCGGGACAGGGGGCCCTCCCTCTGGGGCCAACGTCCTGACTTTC.